This TCR beta chain was found in a study of control samples from healthy donors and cancer patients. The table came from immunoSEQ multiplex PCR; TCRdb's copy has only in-frame clones and leaves some out. The profile shows around 67,000 clones, roughly 89% of them singletons. The V end was cut by 5 bases, the J end by 2 bases, with 7 bases between. Germline V gene data show CDR1 as SGHTA and CDR2 as FQGNSA. CDR3 length equals 13 residues. Sequenced sample: PBMCs. The TCR comes from a man in his sixties with colorectal cancer. This chain connects TRBV7-2 to TRBJ1-5; D not certain. The CDR3, as DNA: TGTGCCAGCAGCCCTCAGGGCAATCAGCCCCAGCATTTT. It specifies CASSPQGNQPQHF. Drawing the rest from reference TRBV7-2 and TRBJ1-5, the complete variable domain is GAGVSQSPSNKVTEKGKDVELRCDPISGHTALYWYRQSLGQGLEFLIYFQGNSAPDKSGLPSDRFSAERTGGSVSTLTIQRTQQEDSAVYLCASSPQGNQPQHFGDGTRLSIL.